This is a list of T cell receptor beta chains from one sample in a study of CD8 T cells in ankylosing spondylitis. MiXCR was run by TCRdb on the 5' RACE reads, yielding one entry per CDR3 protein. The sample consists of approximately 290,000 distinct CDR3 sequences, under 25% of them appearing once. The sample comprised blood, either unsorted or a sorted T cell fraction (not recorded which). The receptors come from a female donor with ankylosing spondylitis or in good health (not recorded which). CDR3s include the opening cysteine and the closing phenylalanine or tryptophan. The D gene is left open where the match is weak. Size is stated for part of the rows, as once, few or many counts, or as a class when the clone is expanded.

DNA: TGCAGTGCTAGTGGTCGACTAGCGGGAACCCATGAGCAGTTCTTC
CDR3: CSASGRLAGTHEQFF
V: TRBV20-1
D: TRBD2
size: NA
J: TRBJ2-1

DNA: TGTGCCAGCAGCGTTAAAGAGACCCAGTACTTC
CDR3: CASSVKETQYF
V: TRBV3-1
D: NA
size: many
J: TRBJ2-5

DNA: TGCAGCGCCGTACCAGGGGCGACGGACCACGAGCAGTACTTC
CDR3: CSAVPGATDHEQYF
V: TRBV29-1
D: NA
size: few
J: TRBJ2-7

DNA: TGTGCCACCAGTAAGCGTAACGGACCCCTTGAAGCTTTCTTT
CDR3: CATSKRNGPLEAFF
V: TRBV15
D: NA
size: many
J: TRBJ1-1

DNA: TGTGCCAGCAGTTTTGGTGAGGGGCTCGGTGGCTACACCTTC
CDR3: CASSFGEGLGGYTF
V: TRBV12-3/TRBV12-4
D: NA
size: few
J: TRBJ1-2

DNA: TGTGCCAGCAGTTACGCCGGACTAGCGGGAAAACCCTACGAGCAGTACTTC
CDR3: CASSYAGLAGKPYEQYF
V: TRBV12-3/TRBV12-4
D: TRBD2
size: NA
J: TRBJ2-7

DNA: TGCGCCAGCAGCTCAACCCCGGACACTGATGGCTACACCTTC
CDR3: CASSSTPDTDGYTF
V: TRBV5-1
D: NA
size: NA
J: TRBJ1-2

DNA: TGTGCCAGTAGAGGGGACCCGGCGGCTGAAGCTTTCTTT
CDR3: CASRGDPAAEAFF
V: TRBV19
D: NA
size: NA
J: TRBJ1-1

DNA: TGTGCCAGCAGCTTGGGCATGGCGACGGATGTCTGGGGGGAGCTGTTTTTT
CDR3: CASSLGMATDVWGELFF
V: TRBV5-5
D: NA
size: few
J: TRBJ2-2

DNA: TGTGCCAGCAGCCCGTCGGGGCGGGGCGGTTTAGACAATGAGCAGTTCTTC
CDR3: CASSPSGRGGLDNEQFF
V: TRBV5-6
D: NA
size: NA
J: TRBJ2-1

DNA: TGTGCCAGCAGTACTTGGACAGGGGAAAAACTGTTTTTT
CDR3: CASSTWTGEKLFF
V: TRBV6-5
D: TRBD1
size: few
J: TRBJ1-4

DNA: TGTGCCAGCAGCCGAGGACTAGCGGGAGGCAGAGAGCAGTTCTTC
CDR3: CASSRGLAGGREQFF
V: TRBV28
D: TRBD2
size: NA
J: TRBJ2-1

DNA: TGCGCCAGCAGCGTGACCAGGGGGCGAGTCACTGAAGCTTTCTTT
CDR3: CASSVTRGRVTEAFF
V: TRBV5-1
D: TRBD1
size: many
J: TRBJ1-1

DNA: TGTGCCAGGGAAGGGGCGGACTATGGCTACACCTTC
CDR3: CAREGADYGYTF
V: TRBV9
D: NA
size: many
J: TRBJ1-2

DNA: TGTGCCAGCTCACCGCTAGCGGGAGTAAACACCGGGGAGCTGTTTTTT
CDR3: CASSPLAGVNTGELFF
V: TRBV18
D: TRBD2
size: NA
J: TRBJ2-2

DNA: TGTGCCAGCTTTCCAGGGGCCGGGGAGCTGTTTTTT
CDR3: CASFPGAGELFF
V: TRBV6-6
D: NA
size: NA
J: TRBJ2-2

DNA: TGTGCCATCAGTGAGGGGACAACCACCGGGGAGCTGTTTTTT
CDR3: CAISEGTTTGELFF
V: TRBV10-3
D: NA
size: NA
J: TRBJ2-2

DNA: TGCAGCGTTGGCAGGCGCCTCAGCAATGAGCAGTTCTTC
CDR3: CSVGRRLSNEQFF
V: TRBV29-1
D: NA
size: few
J: TRBJ2-1

DNA: TGCAGTGCTACCGGGACTAGCGTCCACGAGCAGTACTTC
CDR3: CSATGTSVHEQYF
V: TRBV20-1
D: TRBD2
size: few
J: TRBJ2-7

DNA: TGTGCCAGCAGTTTTCAGGGGGGCTATGAAAAACTGTTTTTT
CDR3: CASSFQGGYEKLFF
V: TRBV28
D: TRBD1
size: NA
J: TRBJ1-4

DNA: TGTGCCAGCAGTTCCCTAGCGGGAGGGAAAGATACGCAGTATTTT
CDR3: CASSSLAGGKDTQYF
V: TRBV27
D: TRBD2
size: many
J: TRBJ2-3

DNA: TGTGCCAGTAGTTACCGAACTTCCTACGAGCAGTACTTC
CDR3: CASSYRTSYEQYF
V: TRBV19
D: NA
size: few
J: TRBJ2-7

DNA: TGTGCCAGCAGCTTCCCCGGAGGACAGGGAGTGAACACTGAAGCTTTCTTT
CDR3: CASSFPGGQGVNTEAFF
V: TRBV7-8
D: TRBD1
size: NA
J: TRBJ1-1

DNA: TGTGCCAGCAGTTACTCGAAAGGGGGAGGTGGTCCCACGCTCTATGGCTACACCTTC
CDR3: CASSYSKGGGGPTLYGYTF
V: TRBV6-5
D: NA
size: few
J: TRBJ1-2

DNA: TGCAGTGCTCCTCTCTCACTAAGCGGCGCGAACACCGGGGAGCTGTTTTTT
CDR3: CSAPLSLSGANTGELFF
V: TRBV20-1
D: NA
size: few
J: TRBJ2-2

DNA: TGTGCCAGCAGTTTAGCATCTGGGGTTGGAAACACCATATATTTT
CDR3: CASSLASGVGNTIYF
V: TRBV27
D: NA
size: few
J: TRBJ1-3